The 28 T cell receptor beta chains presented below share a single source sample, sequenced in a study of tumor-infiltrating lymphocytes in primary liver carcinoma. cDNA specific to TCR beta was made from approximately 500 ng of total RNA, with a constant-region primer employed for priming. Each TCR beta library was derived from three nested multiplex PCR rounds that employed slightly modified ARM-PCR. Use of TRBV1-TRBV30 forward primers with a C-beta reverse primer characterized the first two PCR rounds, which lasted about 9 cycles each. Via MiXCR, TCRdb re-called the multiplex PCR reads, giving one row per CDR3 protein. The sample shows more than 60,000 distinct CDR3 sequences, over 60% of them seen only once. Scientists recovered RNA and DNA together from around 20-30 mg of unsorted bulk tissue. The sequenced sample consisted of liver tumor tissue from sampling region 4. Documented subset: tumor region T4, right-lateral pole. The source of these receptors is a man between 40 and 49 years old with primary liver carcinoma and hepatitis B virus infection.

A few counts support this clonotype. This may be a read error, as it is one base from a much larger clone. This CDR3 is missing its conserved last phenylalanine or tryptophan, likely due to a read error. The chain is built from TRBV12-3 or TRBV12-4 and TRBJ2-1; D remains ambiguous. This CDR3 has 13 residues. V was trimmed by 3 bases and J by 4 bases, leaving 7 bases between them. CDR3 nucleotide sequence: TGTGCCAGCAGTTTGGAACGTTACAATGAGCAGTTCCTC. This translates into CASSLERYNEQFL.

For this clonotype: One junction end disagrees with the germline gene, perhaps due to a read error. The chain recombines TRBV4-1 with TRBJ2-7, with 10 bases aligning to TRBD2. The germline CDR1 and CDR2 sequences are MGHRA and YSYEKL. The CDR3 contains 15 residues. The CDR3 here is CSSSQEGTSAYEQYF. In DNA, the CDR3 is TGCTCCAGCAGCCAAGAGGGGACTAGCGCCTACGAGCAGTACTTT.

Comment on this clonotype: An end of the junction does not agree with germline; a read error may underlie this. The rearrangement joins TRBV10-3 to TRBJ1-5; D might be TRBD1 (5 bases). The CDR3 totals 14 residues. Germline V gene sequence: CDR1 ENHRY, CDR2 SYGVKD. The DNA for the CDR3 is TGTGCCATCAGCCCCATTGGGGGGGATCAGCCTCAGCATTTT. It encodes CAISPIGGDQPQHF.

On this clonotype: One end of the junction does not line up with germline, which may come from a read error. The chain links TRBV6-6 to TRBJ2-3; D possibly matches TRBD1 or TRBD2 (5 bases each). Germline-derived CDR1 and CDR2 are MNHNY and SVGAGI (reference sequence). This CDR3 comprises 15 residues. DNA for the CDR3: TGTGCCAGCAGTTTTGGACAAGCTAGCACAGATACGGAGTATTTC. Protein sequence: CASSFGQASTDTEYF.

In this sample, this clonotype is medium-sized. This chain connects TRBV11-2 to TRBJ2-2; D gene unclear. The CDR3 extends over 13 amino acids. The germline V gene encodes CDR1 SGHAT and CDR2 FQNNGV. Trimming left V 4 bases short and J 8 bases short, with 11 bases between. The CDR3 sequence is CASSSRPTGELFF. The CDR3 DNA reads TGTGCCAGCAGCTCCCGACCCACGGGGGAGCTGTTTTTT.

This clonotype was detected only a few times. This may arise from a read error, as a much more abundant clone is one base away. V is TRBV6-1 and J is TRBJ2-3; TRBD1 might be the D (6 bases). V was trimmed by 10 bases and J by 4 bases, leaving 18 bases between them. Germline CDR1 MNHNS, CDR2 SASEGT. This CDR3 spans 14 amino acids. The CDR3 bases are TGTGCCATCAGCCTCCGACAGGTTTCAGATACGCAGTATTTT. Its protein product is CAISLRQVSDTQYF.

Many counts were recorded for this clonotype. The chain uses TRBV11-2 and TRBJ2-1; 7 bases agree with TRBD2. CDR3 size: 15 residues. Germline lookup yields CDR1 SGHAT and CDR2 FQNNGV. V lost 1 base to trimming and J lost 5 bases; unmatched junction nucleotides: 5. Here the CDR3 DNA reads TGTGCCAGCAGCTTAGTGCTAGCGGTAAACAATGAGCAGTTCTTC. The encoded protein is CASSLVLAVNNEQFF.

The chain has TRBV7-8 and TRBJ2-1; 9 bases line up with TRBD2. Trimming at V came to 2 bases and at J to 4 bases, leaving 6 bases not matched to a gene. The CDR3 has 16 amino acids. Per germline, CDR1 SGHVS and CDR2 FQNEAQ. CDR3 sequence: CASSLSGLAGYNEQFF. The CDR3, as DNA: TGTGCCAGCAGCTTATCTGGGCTAGCGGGGTACAATGAGCAGTTCTTC.

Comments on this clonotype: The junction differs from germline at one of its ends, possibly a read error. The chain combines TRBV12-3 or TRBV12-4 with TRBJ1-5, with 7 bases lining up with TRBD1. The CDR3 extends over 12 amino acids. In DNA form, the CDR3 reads TGTGCCAGCACCGAGGGGGCCAAGCCCCTGCATTTT. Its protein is CASTEGAKPLHF.

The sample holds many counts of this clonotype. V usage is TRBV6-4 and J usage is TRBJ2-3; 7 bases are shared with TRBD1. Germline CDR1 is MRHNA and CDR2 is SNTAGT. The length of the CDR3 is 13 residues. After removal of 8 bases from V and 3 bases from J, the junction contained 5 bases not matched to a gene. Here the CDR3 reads CASGQEETDTQYF. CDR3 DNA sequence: TGTGCCAGCGGACAGGAAGAAACAGATACGCAGTATTTT.

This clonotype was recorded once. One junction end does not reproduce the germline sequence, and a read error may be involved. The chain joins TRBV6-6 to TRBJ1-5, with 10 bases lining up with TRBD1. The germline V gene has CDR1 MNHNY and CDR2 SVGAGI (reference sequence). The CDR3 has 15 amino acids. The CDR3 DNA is TGTACCAGCACCACGCAGACAGGGGGCGGGCAGCCCCAGCATTTT. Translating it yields CTSTTQTGGGQPQHF.

CDR3 amino acids: CASSSDRSSRPNEQYF. DNA of the CDR3: TGCGCCAGCAGCTCCGACCGGTCGAGCAGACCTAACGAGCAGTACTTC. The gene calls are TRBV4-1 and TRBJ2-7; no definite D call. The CDR3 totals 16 residues. Trimming took off 5 bases at V and 5 bases at J, with 22 bases between the two ends. Germline CDR1 MGHRA, CDR2 YSYEKL.

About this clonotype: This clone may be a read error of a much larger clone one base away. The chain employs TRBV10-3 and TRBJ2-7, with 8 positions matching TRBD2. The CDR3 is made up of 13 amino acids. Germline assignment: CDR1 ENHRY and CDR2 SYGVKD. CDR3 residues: CAIKPGLAGEQCF. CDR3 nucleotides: TGTGCCATCAAACCAGGACTAGCCGGCGAGCAGTGCTTC.

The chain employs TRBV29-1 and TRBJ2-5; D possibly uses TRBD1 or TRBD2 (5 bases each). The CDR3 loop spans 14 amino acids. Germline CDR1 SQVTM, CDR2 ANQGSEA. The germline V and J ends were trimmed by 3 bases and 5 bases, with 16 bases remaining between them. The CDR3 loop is CSVDETGAQETQYF. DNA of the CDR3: TGCAGCGTTGATGAGACCGGGGCCCAGGAGACCCAGTACTTC.

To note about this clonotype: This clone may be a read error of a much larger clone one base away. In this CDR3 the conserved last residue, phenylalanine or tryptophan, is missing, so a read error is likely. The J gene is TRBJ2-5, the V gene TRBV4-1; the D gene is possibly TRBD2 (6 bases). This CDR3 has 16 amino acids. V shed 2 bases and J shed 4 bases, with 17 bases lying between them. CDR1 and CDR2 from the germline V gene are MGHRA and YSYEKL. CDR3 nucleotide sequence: TGCGCCAGCAGCCAACCCACACGCGGGGCCGGAGAGACCCAGTACCTC. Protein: CASSQPTRGAGETQYL.

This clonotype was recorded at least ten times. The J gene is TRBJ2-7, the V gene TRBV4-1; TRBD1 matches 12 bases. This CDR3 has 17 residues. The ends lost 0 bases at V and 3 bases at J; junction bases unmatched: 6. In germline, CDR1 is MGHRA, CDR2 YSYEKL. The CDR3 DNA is TGCGCCAGCAGCCAAGATCCGGGACAGGGGGCCGACTACGAGCAGTACTTC. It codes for CASSQDPGQGADYEQYF.

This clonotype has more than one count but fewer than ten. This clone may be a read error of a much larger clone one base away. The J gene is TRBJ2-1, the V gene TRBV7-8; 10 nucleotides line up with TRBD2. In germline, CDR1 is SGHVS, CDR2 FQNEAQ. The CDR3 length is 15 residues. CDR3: CANSLALAGVHEQFF. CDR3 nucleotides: TGTGCCAACAGCTTAGCGCTAGCGGGAGTACATGAGCAGTTCTTC.

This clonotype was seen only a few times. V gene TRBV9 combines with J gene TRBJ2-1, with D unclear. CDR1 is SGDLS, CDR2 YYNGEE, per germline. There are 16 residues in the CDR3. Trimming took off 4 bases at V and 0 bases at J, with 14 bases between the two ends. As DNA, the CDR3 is TGTGCCAGCAGCTCTGGGTCCCTTCTCTCCTACAATGAGCAGTTCTTC. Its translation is CASSSGSLLSYNEQFF.

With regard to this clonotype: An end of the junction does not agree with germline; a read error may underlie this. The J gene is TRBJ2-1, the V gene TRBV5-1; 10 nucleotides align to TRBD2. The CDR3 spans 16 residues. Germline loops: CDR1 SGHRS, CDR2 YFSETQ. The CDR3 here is CASEKLAGSSHNEQFF. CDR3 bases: TGCGCCAGCGAGAAACTAGCGGGAAGCTCCCACAATGAACAGTTCTTC.

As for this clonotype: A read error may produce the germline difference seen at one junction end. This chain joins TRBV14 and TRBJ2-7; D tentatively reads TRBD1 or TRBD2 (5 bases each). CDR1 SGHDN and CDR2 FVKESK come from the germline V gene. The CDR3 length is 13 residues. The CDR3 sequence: CASSQDRRDEQYF. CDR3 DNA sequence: TGTGCCAGCAGCCAAGATCGCAGGGACGAGCAATACTTC.

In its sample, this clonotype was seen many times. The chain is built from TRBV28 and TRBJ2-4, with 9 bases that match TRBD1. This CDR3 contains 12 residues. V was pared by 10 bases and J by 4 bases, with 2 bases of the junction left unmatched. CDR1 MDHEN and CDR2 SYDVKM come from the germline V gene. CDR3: CAIGTGKNIQYF. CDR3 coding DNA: TGTGCCATTGGGACAGGGAAAAACATTCAGTACTTC.

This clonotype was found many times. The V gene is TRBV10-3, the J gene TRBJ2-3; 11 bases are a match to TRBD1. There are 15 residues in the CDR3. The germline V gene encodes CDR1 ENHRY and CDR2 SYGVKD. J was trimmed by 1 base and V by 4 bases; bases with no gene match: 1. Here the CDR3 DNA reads TGTGCCATCAGTGTGGGACAGGGGGGCACAGATACGCAGTATTTT. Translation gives CAISVGQGGTDTQYF.

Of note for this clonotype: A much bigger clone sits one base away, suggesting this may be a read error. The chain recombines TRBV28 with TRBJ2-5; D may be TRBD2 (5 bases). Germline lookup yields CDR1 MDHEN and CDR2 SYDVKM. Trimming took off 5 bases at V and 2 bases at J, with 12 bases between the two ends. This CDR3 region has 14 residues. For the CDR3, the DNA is TGTGCCAGCAGTCCGGGGAAAGGGCAAGAGACCCAGTACTTC. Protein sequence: CASSPGKGQETQYF.

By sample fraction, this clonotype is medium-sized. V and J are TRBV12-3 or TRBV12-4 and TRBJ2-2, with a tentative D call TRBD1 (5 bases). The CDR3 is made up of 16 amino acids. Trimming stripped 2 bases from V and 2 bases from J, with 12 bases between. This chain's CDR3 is CASSLYPGSNTGELFF. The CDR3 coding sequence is TGTGCCAGCAGTTTATACCCAGGGTCCAACACCGGGGAGCTGTTTTTT.

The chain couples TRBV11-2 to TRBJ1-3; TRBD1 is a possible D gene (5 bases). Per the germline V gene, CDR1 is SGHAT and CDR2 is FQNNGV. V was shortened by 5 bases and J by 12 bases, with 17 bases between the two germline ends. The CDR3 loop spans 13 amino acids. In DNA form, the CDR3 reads TGTGCCAGCAGCCCCCAGGGTGGGTGCATCATATATTTT. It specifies CASSPQGGCIIYF.

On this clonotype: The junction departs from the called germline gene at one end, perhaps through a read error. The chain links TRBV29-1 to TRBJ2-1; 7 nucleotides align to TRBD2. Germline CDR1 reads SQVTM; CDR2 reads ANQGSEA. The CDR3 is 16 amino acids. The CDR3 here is CSVEPLTSRTYNELFF. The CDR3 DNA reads TGCAGCGTTGAACCCCTGACTAGCAGGACTTACAATGAGCTGTTCTTC.

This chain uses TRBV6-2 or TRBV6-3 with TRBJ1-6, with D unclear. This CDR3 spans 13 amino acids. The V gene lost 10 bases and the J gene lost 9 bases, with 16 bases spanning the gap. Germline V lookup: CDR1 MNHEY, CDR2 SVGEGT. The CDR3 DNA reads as TGTGCCAACACCGGGGTCGGCATTTCACCCCTCCACTTT. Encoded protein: CANTGVGISPLHF.

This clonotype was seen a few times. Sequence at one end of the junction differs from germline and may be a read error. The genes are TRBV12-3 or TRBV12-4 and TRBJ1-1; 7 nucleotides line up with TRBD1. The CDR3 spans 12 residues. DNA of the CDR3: TGTGCCAGCAGTCAGGGGGGTACTGAAGTTTTCTTT. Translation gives CASSQGGTEVFF.